This TCR beta chain was recorded in a study of blood T cells in healthy people across ages. Points from the study as a whole: With naive T cell percentage, TCR beta diversity showed a strong correlation. The CMV status of each donor remained undetermined, and this could have confounded shifts in expanded clonotypes.

Germline CDR1 reads SGDLS; CDR2 reads YYNGEE. There are 16 residues in the CDR3. V lost 4 bases to trimming and J lost 5 bases; unmatched junction nucleotides: 10. A sample-barcoded 5' primer and a J-beta primer mix were used in a second PCR of about 7 to 12 cycles. TCRdb recomputed calls from the 5' RACE reads with MiXCR, one row per CDR3 protein. The sample has more than 650,000 distinct CDR3 sequences, 53% seen once; the top ten hold approximately 40%. This clonotype was counted only a few times. Antigen unknown. The receptor was derived from a man older than 75 in good health. This chain uses TRBV9 with TRBJ2-5, with 11 nucleotides matching TRBD2. Sequencing was done on a sample of blood. CDR3 in DNA: TGTGCCAGCAGCTCGAGACTAGCGGGATCCTGGGAGACCCAGTACTTC. This gives the protein CASSSRLAGSWETQYF.